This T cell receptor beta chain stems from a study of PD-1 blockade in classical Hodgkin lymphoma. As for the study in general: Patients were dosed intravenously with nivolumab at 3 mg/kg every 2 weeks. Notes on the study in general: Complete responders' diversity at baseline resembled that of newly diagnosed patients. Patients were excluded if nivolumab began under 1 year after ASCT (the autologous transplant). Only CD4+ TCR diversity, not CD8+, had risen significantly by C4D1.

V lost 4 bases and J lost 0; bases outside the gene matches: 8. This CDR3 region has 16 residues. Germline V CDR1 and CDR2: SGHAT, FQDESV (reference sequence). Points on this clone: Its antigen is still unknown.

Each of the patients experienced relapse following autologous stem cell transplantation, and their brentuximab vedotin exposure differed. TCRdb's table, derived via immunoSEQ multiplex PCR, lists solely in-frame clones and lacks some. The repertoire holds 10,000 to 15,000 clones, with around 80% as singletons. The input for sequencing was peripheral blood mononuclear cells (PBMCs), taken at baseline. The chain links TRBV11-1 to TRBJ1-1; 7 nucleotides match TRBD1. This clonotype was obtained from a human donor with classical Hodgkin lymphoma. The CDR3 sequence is CASSSGQQFMNTEAFF. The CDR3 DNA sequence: TGTGCCAGCAGCTCGGGACAGCAATTCATGAACACTGAAGCTTTCTTT.